This TCR beta chain was captured in a study of T-cell memory formation after mild COVID-19. Across the study: The two donors had largely donor-specific TCR clusters. Overall study findings and caveats: The study detected some responding clones in pre-infection memory, suggesting cross-reactive memory joined.

Germline CDR1 is SGHDN and CDR2 is FVKESK. The V and J ends lost 3 bases and 2 bases respectively, with 14 bases between them. The CDR3 covers 15 residues. In TCRdb, the 5' RACE reads were re-called with MiXCR into one record per CDR3 protein. This sample has approximately 300,000 distinct CDR3 sequences, with more than 15% found just once. Remarks on this clonotype: The antigen remains unidentified.

The receptor's source is a man aged 18 to 30 who had mild COVID-19 (a few samples of this study predate the infection). Cell type and time point are not known. The chain links TRBV14 to TRBJ2-7; D remains ambiguous. The sequencing input was PBMCs or a T cell subset sorted from them (not recorded which). CDR3 coding DNA: TGTGCCAGCAGCCATGTCACAGAACTCACCTACGAGCAGTACTTC. Protein sequence: CASSHVTELTYEQYF.